This entry lists 22 T cell receptor beta chains sequenced from one sample in a study of shared clonotypes between healthy human individuals. The method was immunoSEQ multiplex PCR; TCRdb's version includes in-frame clones alone and lacks a portion of them. Found here are 2 million to 2.5 million clones, 95% of them singletons; the top ten hold 0.1% to 0.15%. Sequenced input: naive CD4+ T cells sorted from blood. As to subset: CD45RA+ positively selected. The receptors come from a man aged 18 to 35 in good health.

CDR3 loop: CASSLSVGQINSPLHF. CDR3 sequence (DNA): TGTGCCAGCAGCTTATCCGTTGGGCAGATAAATTCACCCCTCCACTTT. The chain has TRBV7-2 and TRBJ1-6; D is undetermined. The CDR3 is 16 amino acids. Germline CDR1 is SGHTA and CDR2 is FQGNSA. The V and J ends lost 2 bases and 7 bases respectively, with 15 bases between them. The whole variable domain, remainder taken from reference TRBV7-2 and TRBJ1-6, is GAGVSQSPSNKVTEKGKDVELRCDPISGHTALYWYRQSLGQGLEFLIYFQGNSAPDKSGLPSDRFSAERTGGSVSTLTIQRTQQEDSAVYLCASSLSVGQINSPLHFGNGTRLTVT.

A single count supports this clone. V usage is TRBV11-2 and J usage is TRBJ1-1; 8 bases line up with TRBD1. Looked up from germline, CDR1 is SGHAT and CDR2 is FQNNGV. This CDR3 has 14 residues. V trimming: 4 bases; J trimming: 2 bases; junction bases outside the gene matches: 3. In DNA, the CDR3 is TGTGCCAGCAGCTCCTCAGGGGGCAACACTGAAGCTTTCTTT. Amino acids: CASSSSGGNTEAFF.

V and J are TRBV2 and TRBJ2-7; D tentatively reads TRBD1 or TRBD2 (5 bases each). The CDR3 has 13 amino acids. Germline values: CDR1 SNHLY, CDR2 FYNNEI. The germline V and J ends were trimmed by 6 bases and 3 bases, with 12 bases remaining between them. The CDR3 nucleotides are TGTGCCAGCAGCGGGACGGGGTTCTACGAGCAGTACTTC. It is translated as CASSGTGFYEQYF.

The J gene is TRBJ1-2, the V gene TRBV28; no reliable D call. V lost 2 bases and J lost 4, with 11 bases in between. The germline gives CDR1 MDHEN, CDR2 SYDVKM. The CDR3 sequence is 14 residues long. CDR3 loop: CASSLSQYLYGYTF. DNA for the CDR3: TGTGCCAGCAGTTTAAGTCAATACCTCTATGGCTACACCTTC.

This chain links TRBV28 with TRBJ2-7; TRBD2 agrees at 15 bases. CDR3 length equals 16 residues. Germline assignment: CDR1 MDHEN and CDR2 SYDVKM. The trim removed 6 bases at V and 3 bases at J, leaving 6 bases unmatched. The CDR3 DNA reads TGTGCCAGCAGAGGGACTAGCGGGGGGCATCGCTACGAGCAGTACTTC. Translated, it gives CASRGTSGGHRYEQYF.

Of note for this clone: Distinct nucleotide sequences in the sample also encode this CDR3. The rearrangement links TRBV30 to TRBJ1-5, with a tentative D call TRBD1 (6 bases). Trimming cost V 0 bases and J 7 bases, with 10 bases left between them. This CDR3 spans 13 amino acids. Germline V gene sequence: CDR1 GTSNPN, CDR2 SVGIG (reference sequence). The CDR3 DNA sequence: TGTGCCTGGAGTGTACAGGGACGGCAGCCCCAGCATTTT. Protein: CAWSVQGRQPQHF. The full variable domain, completed using reference TRBV30 and TRBJ1-5, is SQTIHQWPATLVQPVGSPLSLECTVEGTSNPNLYWYRQAAGRGLQLLFYSVGIGQISSEVPQNLSASRPQDRQFILSSKKLLLSDSGFYLCAWSVQGRQPQHFGDGTRLSIL.

V gene TRBV27 combines with J gene TRBJ2-3; no clear D gene. Germline CDR1 is MNHEY and CDR2 is SMNVEV (reference sequence). V shed 3 bases and J shed 1 base, with 5 bases lying between them. The CDR3 has 13 residues. DNA for the CDR3: TGTGCCAGCAGTTTCCAGGGCACAGATACGCAGTATTTT. This encodes CASSFQGTDTQYF.

The rearrangement links TRBV7-8 to TRBJ2-1; 9 bases match TRBD1. V dropped 6 bases and J dropped 5; count of bases not matched to a gene: 5. CDR3 length: 14 amino acids. Germline CDR1 and CDR2: SGHVS and FQNEAQ. CDR3 bases: TGTGCCAGCAGACAGGGACAGGGTGACAATGAGCAGTTCTTC. It yields the protein CASRQGQGDNEQFF.

The rearrangement links TRBV11-2 to TRBJ2-2, with TRBD1 identical over 11 bases. The V segment lost 5 bases and the J segment 3 bases; nucleotides outside the gene matches: 5. CDR1 and CDR2 (germline): SGHAT, FQNNGV. The CDR3 runs to 16 residues. The DNA of the CDR3 is TGTGCCAGCAGCCCCGGGACAGGGGGTCACACCGGGGAGCTGTTTTTT. Protein product: CASSPGTGGHTGELFF.

The V and J genes are TRBV30 and TRBJ2-3; TRBD2 matches at 10 bases. V was pared by 5 bases and J by 0 bases, with 14 bases of the junction left unmatched. CDR1 and CDR2 (germline): GTSNPN, SVGIG (reference sequence). This CDR3 spans 18 amino acids. The CDR3 is CAWGPSRTSGPSTDTQYF. The CDR3 DNA is TGTGCCTGGGGTCCATCTAGGACTAGCGGACCTAGCACAGATACGCAGTATTTT.

The V and J genes are TRBV7-6 and TRBJ2-7; TRBD1 matches 9 bases. CDR3 length: 14 amino acids. Germline V gene lookup returns CDR1 SGHVS and CDR2 FNYEAQ. The junction had 9 bases not matched to a gene; V was cut back by 5 bases and J by 7 bases. The CDR3 coding sequence is TGTGCCAGCAGCCCTGGGACAGGGCCGGGGGAGCAGTACTTC. Protein: CASSPGTGPGEQYF.

The chain uses TRBV6-5 and TRBJ2-5; possibly TRBD1 or TRBD2 for D (5 bases each). Trimming took off 6 bases at V and 5 bases at J, with 16 bases between the two ends. CDR3 size: 14 residues. Germline V gives CDR1 MNHEY, CDR2 SVGAGI. The CDR3, as DNA: TGTGCCAGCAGCACGGGGCAGCTAGGGGAGACCCAGTACTTC. Protein product: CASSTGQLGETQYF.

The chain employs TRBV10-1 and TRBJ2-7; perhaps TRBD2 as D (6 bases). Trimming removed 6 bases at V and 4 bases at J, with 16 bases between. Germline CDR1 and CDR2: WNHNN and SYGVQD (reference sequence). The CDR3 is 14 amino acids. CDR3 DNA: TGCGCCAGCAGCCCGGCGGGGTCTATATACGAGCAGTACTTC. Its translation is CASSPAGSIYEQYF.

This chain joins TRBV5-1 and TRBJ2-1; 13 positions agree with TRBD2. Trimming removed 4 bases from V and 0 bases from J; junction bases left unmatched: 16. The CDR3 consists of 21 residues. Germline CDR1 reads SGHRS; CDR2 reads YFSETQ. This chain's CDR3 is CASSHTIMTSGRTSSYNEQFF. The CDR3 DNA sequence: TGCGCCAGCAGCCATACAATAATGACTAGCGGGAGGACCAGCTCCTACAATGAGCAGTTCTTC.

A note on this clone: Within the sample, other DNA sequences also encode this same CDR3. This CDR3 reads CASSVEAGHTYEQYF. DNA for the CDR3: TGTGCCAGCAGCGTAGAGGCAGGGCACACCTACGAGCAGTACTTC. The V and J genes are TRBV9 and TRBJ2-7, with D tentatively TRBD1 (5 bases). The V gene lost 0 bases and the J gene lost 2 bases, with 12 bases spanning the gap. This CDR3 contains 15 residues. Germline V CDR1 and CDR2: SGDLS, YYNGEE.

The V gene is TRBV5-1, the J gene TRBJ1-2; D not certain. From germline, CDR1 is SGHRS and CDR2 YFSETQ. CDR3 length equals 15 residues. Between the trimmed V and J ends, which lost 0 bases and 0 bases, there was a span of 9 bases. The CDR3 bases are TGCGCCAGCAGCTTGGTGACTGGTGCTAACTATGGCTACACCTTC. Translation: CASSLVTGANYGYTF.

The chain is built from TRBV2 and TRBJ1-5, with D maybe TRBD1 (6 bases). The CDR3 spans 16 residues. Per the germline V gene, CDR1 is SNHLY and CDR2 is FYNNEI. Between the trimmed V and J ends, which lost 4 bases and 0 bases, there was a span of 13 bases. CDR3 loop: CASSVDRTYSNQPQHF. Written as DNA, the CDR3 is TGTGCCAGCAGTGTCGACAGGACTTATAGCAATCAGCCCCAGCATTTT.

The rearrangement joins TRBV4-1 to TRBJ2-7; D gene uncertain. Germline CDR1 reads MGHRA; CDR2 reads YSYEKL. With 4 bases removed from V and 2 bases from J, the gap between germline ends came to 9 bases. The CDR3 has 13 amino acids. CDR3 region: CASSLAVTYEQYF. CDR3 nucleotides: TGCGCCAGCAGCCTTGCGGTAACCTACGAGCAGTACTTC.

The chain uses TRBV28 and TRBJ1-4, with 7 bases that match TRBD1. The J segment lost 5 bases and the V segment lost 5 bases, leaving 14 bases of the junction unmatched. The germline V gene has CDR1 MDHEN and CDR2 SYDVKM. The CDR3 length is 17 residues. CDR3 DNA sequence: TGTGCCAGCAGTGGTACCGGACAGGCGATTCTAAATGAAAAACTGTTTTTT. Translating gives CASSGTGQAILNEKLFF. Variable domain in full (rest from reference TRBV28 and TRBJ1-4): DVKVTQSSRYLVKRTGEKVFLECVQDMDHENMFWYRQDPGLGLRLIYFSYDVKMKEKGDIPEGYSVSREKKERFSLILESASTNQTSMYLCASSGTGQAILNEKLFFGSGTQLSVL.

The genes are TRBV6-5 and TRBJ1-6, with no clear D. V was pared by 4 bases and J by 11 bases, with 9 bases between. This CDR3 comprises 12 residues. The V gene's germline CDR1 is MNHEY and CDR2 SVGAGI. The DNA for the CDR3 is TGTGCCAGCAGTTCGACTCCCCCACCCCTCCACTTT. It is translated as CASSSTPPPLHF.

The chain carries TRBV6-1 and TRBJ2-3, with D perhaps given as TRBD1 or TRBD2 (5 bases each). CDR1 and CDR2 from the germline V gene are MNHNS and SASEGT. The CDR3 length is 16 residues. V was trimmed by 4 bases and J by 3 bases, leaving 17 bases between them. CDR3 sequence: CASSVPRGKGTDTQYF. The CDR3 bases are TGTGCCAGCAGTGTCCCTCGGGGAAAGGGGACAGATACGCAGTATTTT.

This chain uses TRBV9 with TRBJ2-7; 9 bases map to TRBD1. The V and J ends lost 2 bases and 2 bases, in that order; junction bases with no gene match: 8. The length of the CDR3 is 16 residues. CDR1 and CDR2 from the germline V gene are SGDLS and YYNGEE. CDR3 sequence reads: CASSVTGTGFPYEQYF. CDR3 bases: TGTGCCAGCAGCGTGACTGGGACAGGGTTTCCCTACGAGCAGTACTTC.